This entry lists 20 T cell receptor beta chains sequenced from one sample in a study of tumor-infiltrating lymphocytes in localized non-small cell lung cancer. Assay: immunoSEQ multiplex PCR; the TCRdb copy retains only in-frame clones and omits some. The sample lists tens of thousands of clones, 73% occurring once. The source material was lung tumor tissue. The receptors were gathered from a human donor with non-small cell lung cancer.

This clone appeared a single time. V and J are TRBV9 and TRBJ2-1, with D perhaps matching TRBD2 (6 bases). Germline-derived CDR1 and CDR2 are SGDLS and YYNGEE. The CDR3 contains 16 residues. The V end lost 6 bases, the J end lost 2 bases, and 18 bases lay between the germline ends. The CDR3 DNA reads TGTGCCAGCACCCCTCCAGCGGAGGGGACCTACAATGAGCAGTTCTTC. It specifies CASTPPAEGTYNEQFF.

The rearrangement uses TRBV5-6 and TRBJ2-7, with a possible D match to TRBD2 (6 bases). The CDR3 is made up of 15 amino acids. V lost 2 bases and J 4 bases, leaving 16 bases between the germline ends. In germline, CDR1 is SGHDT, CDR2 YYEEEE. The CDR3 DNA reads as TGTGCCAGCAGCTTTAGTGGGACTGGGATTTACGAGCAGTACTTC. Translated: CASSFSGTGIYEQYF.

The V gene is TRBV18, the J gene TRBJ1-2; no clear D. The CDR3 totals 15 residues. Germline CDR1 reads KGHSH; CDR2 reads LQKENI. The V end lost 6 bases, the J end lost 3 bases, and 17 bases lay between the germline ends. CDR3 amino acids: CASSTPLAGHYGYTF. CDR3 DNA sequence: TGTGCCAGCTCCACTCCTTTAGCAGGTCACTATGGCTACACCTTC.

The J gene is TRBJ1-1, the V gene TRBV4-3; D ambiguous. Trimming stripped 6 bases from V and 1 base from J, with 9 bases between. Germline CDR1 and CDR2: LGHNA and YSLEER. The CDR3 is made up of 13 amino acids. The CDR3 is CASRRTGNTEAFF. The DNA for the CDR3 is TGCGCCAGCAGACGGACGGGGAACACTGAAGCTTTCTTT.

The sample holds a few counts of this clone. V usage is TRBV5-1 and J usage is TRBJ1-6; no firm D call. This CDR3 is 14 amino acids long. Trimming removed 5 bases from V and 7 bases from J, with 13 bases in between. In germline, CDR1 is SGHRS, CDR2 YFSETQ. This CDR3 is CASRSTETNSPLHF. The DNA for the CDR3 is TGCGCCAGCAGGTCAACAGAGACCAATTCACCCCTCCACTTT.

DNA of the CDR3: TGCGCCAGCAGCTTGCGGGACGGGGATACGCAGTATTTT. Its protein is CASSLRDGDTQYF. The chain recombines TRBV5-1 with TRBJ2-3; D may match TRBD1 or TRBD2 (5 bases each). The germline V gene encodes CDR1 SGHRS and CDR2 YFSETQ. Trimming removed 1 base at V and 6 bases at J, with 9 bases between. This CDR3 has 13 amino acids.

The rearrangement uses TRBV7-2 and TRBJ2-3; 9 positions match TRBD2. The CDR3 is made up of 15 amino acids. Germline V gene lookup returns CDR1 SGHTA and CDR2 FQGNSA. Unmatched junction bases numbered 14, after V lost 5 bases and J lost 11 bases. The CDR3 sequence: CASSPGGTSRILQYF. DNA for the CDR3: TGTGCCAGCAGCCCAGGGGGGACTAGCAGGATCTTGCAGTATTTT.

The rearrangement joins TRBV25-1 to TRBJ1-2; D perhaps matches TRBD1 (6 bases). CDR1 is MGHDK and CDR2 is SYGVNS in the germline V gene. This CDR3 region has 13 residues. Trimming left V 7 bases short and J 6 bases short, with 15 bases between. The CDR3 is CASTQGTRHGYTF. CDR3 coding DNA: TGTGCCAGCACCCAAGGGACACGCCATGGCTACACCTTC.

The chain joins TRBV4-1 to TRBJ1-2, with D maybe TRBD1 (6 bases). The CDR3 consists of 16 residues. Looked up from germline, CDR1 is MGHRA and CDR2 is YSYEKL. Trimming removed 1 base from V and 7 bases from J, with 19 bases in between. Here the CDR3 reads CASSQGAGQKVGGYTF. The DNA of the CDR3 is TGCGCCAGCAGCCAAGGGGCCGGACAGAAGGTGGGTGGCTACACCTTC.

This clone has just a few counts. The chain joins TRBV6-1 to TRBJ2-1, with D unresolved. Trimming took 0 bases from V and 0 from J, leaving 9 bases between them. Per the germline V gene, CDR1 is MNHNS and CDR2 is SASEGT. The CDR3 totals 16 residues. CDR3 residues: CASSEALGNSYNEQFF. CDR3 in DNA: TGTGCCAGCAGTGAAGCGCTAGGGAACTCCTACAATGAGCAGTTCTTC.

This chain connects TRBV5-1 to TRBJ2-1; 8 nucleotides match TRBD1. Germline CDR1 is SGHRS and CDR2 is YFSETQ. CDR3 length equals 15 residues. V lost 2 bases and J lost 7; bases outside the gene matches: 8. The CDR3 is CASSFRQGPRNEQFF. The CDR3 region has the DNA TGCGCCAGCAGCTTCCGACAGGGGCCCCGGAATGAGCAGTTCTTC.

The CDR3 protein is CASSQDLSGANYGYTF. CDR3 coding DNA: TGCGCCAGCAGCCAAGATCTTTCCGGGGCGAACTATGGCTACACCTTC. The chain links TRBV4-3 to TRBJ1-2; perhaps TRBD1 as D (5 bases). CDR1 is LGHNA and CDR2 is YSLEER in the germline V gene. The CDR3 runs 16 residues. V gave up 0 bases and J gave up 2 bases, with 13 bases separating them.

This clone was recorded only once. This chain links TRBV7-8 with TRBJ1-4; 9 positions match TRBD1. The CDR3 length is 14 residues. Trimming at V came to 5 bases and at J to 7 bases, leaving 5 bases not matched to a gene. Germline CDR1 is SGHVS and CDR2 is FQNEAQ. Here the CDR3 DNA reads TGTGCCAGCAGCCAGGGACAGGGTTTTGAAAAACTGTTTTTT. It yields the protein CASSQGQGFEKLFF. The full variable domain, its missing parts supplied by reference TRBV7-8 and TRBJ1-4, is GAGVSQSPRYKVAKRGQDVALRCDPISGHVSLFWYQQALGQGPEFLTYFQNEAQLDKSGLPSDRFFAERPEGSVSTLKIQRTQQEDSAVYLCASSQGQGFEKLFFGSGTQLSVL.

In its sample, this clone was seen a few times. J is TRBJ1-6 and V is TRBV19; 12 nucleotides agree with TRBD1. Germline V gene sequence: CDR1 LNHDA, CDR2 SQIVND (reference sequence). The CDR3 has 16 residues. V was pared by 5 bases and J by 8 bases, with 7 bases of the junction left unmatched. CDR3 DNA sequence: TGTGCCAGTAGTCTACAGGGACAGGGGGCTTATTCACCCCTCCACTTT. This gives the protein CASSLQGQGAYSPLHF.

The chain links TRBV7-3 to TRBJ2-2; TRBD2 agrees at 8 bases. This CDR3 has 16 amino acids. J was trimmed by 2 bases and V by 5 bases; bases with no gene match: 7. Looked up from germline, CDR1 is SGHTA and CDR2 is FQGTGA. CDR3 sequence reads: CASSLLAGPNTGELFF. The DNA for the CDR3 is TGTGCCAGCAGCCTATTAGCGGGGCCCAACACCGGGGAGCTGTTTTTT.

V gene TRBV10-2 combines with J gene TRBJ1-1; D might be TRBD1 (6 bases). The CDR3 covers 13 residues. The V end lost 7 bases, the J end lost 4 bases, and 13 bases lay between the germline ends. Germline CDR1 reads WSHSY; CDR2 reads SAAADI. In nucleotides, the CDR3 is TGCGCCAGCAACCGGGAGGGGGTCACTGAAGCTTTCTTT. Its translation is CASNREGVTEAFF.

This sequence joins TRBV7-8 and TRBJ1-1, with D maybe TRBD1 (6 bases). CDR3 length: 14 amino acids. Germline CDR1 and CDR2: SGHVS and FQNEAQ. Deletions cut 3 bases from V and 1 base from J, with 9 bases between. DNA for the CDR3: TGTGCCAGCAGCTTGGGGGCAGGGAACACTGAAGCTTTCTTT. Encoded protein: CASSLGAGNTEAFF. Combining the CDR3 with reference TRBV7-8 and TRBJ1-1 gives the whole variable domain GAGVSQSPRYKVAKRGQDVALRCDPISGHVSLFWYQQALGQGPEFLTYFQNEAQLDKSGLPSDRFFAERPEGSVSTLKIQRTQQEDSAVYLCASSLGAGNTEAFFGQGTRLTVV.

The gene calls are TRBV6-5 and TRBJ1-6; 10 nucleotides agree with TRBD1. Germline CDR1 is MNHEY and CDR2 is SVGAGI. J gave up 13 bases and V 8 bases, and 5 bases lay outside the gene matches. The CDR3 extends over 12 amino acids. The CDR3 DNA is TGTGCCAGCCGGACAGGGGGTCGCCCCCTCCACTTT. Protein sequence: CASRTGGRPLHF.

The genes are TRBV4-3 and TRBJ2-3; D is unclear. V was trimmed by 2 bases and J by 10 bases, leaving 13 bases between them. Looked up from germline, CDR1 is LGHNA and CDR2 is YSLEER. CDR3 length: 13 amino acids. CDR3 sequence reads: CASSQSSWSAQYF. The CDR3 DNA follows: TGCGCCAGCAGCCAATCCTCATGGAGTGCGCAGTATTTT.

The gene calls are TRBV29-1 and TRBJ1-2; 7 bases map to TRBD1. The V gene's germline CDR1 is SQVTM and CDR2 ANQGSEA. V shed 5 bases, J shed 4 bases, and the junction held 7 bases outside the gene matches. The CDR3 covers 13 residues. CDR3 coding DNA: TGCAGCGTTTCCCAGGGGGGCACCTATGGCTACACCTTC. Translating it yields CSVSQGGTYGYTF. Full variable domain (missing parts from reference TRBV29-1 and TRBJ1-2): SAVISQKPSRDICQRGTSLTIQCQVDSQVTMMFWYRQQPGQSLTLIATANQGSEATYESGFVIDKFPISRPNLTFSTLTVSNMSPEDSSIYLCSVSQGGTYGYTFGSGTRLTVV.